The clone carrying this TCR beta chain turned up a few times. Original handling: From reference gene primer amplification, estimates of nucleated cell counts were derived. Using immunoSEQ multiplex PCR, the repertoire was profiled, and TCRdb retains in-frame clones only, with some absent. V and J calls and clone size are given by that table; D and trimming were obtained from the DNA. The sample consists of over 300,000 clones, 80% to 90% of them appearing once. This record comes from a study of blood T cell repertoires in COVID-19. Overall study: Both acute and convalescent COVID-19 samples were obtained from the United States, Italy and Spain. T cells, B-cell-depleted T cells, or PBMCs supplied cDNA or gDNA.

Trimming took off 3 bases at V and 1 base at J, with 3 bases between the two ends. The CDR3 sequence is 12 residues long. This TCR derives from a man younger than 35 who had recovered from COVID-19. Sequencing was carried out using peripheral blood. This chain links TRBV12-3 or TRBV12-4 with TRBJ1-1; D is ambiguous. CDR3 coding DNA: TGTGCCAGCAGTTTCCAGAACACTGAAGCTTTCTTT. This encodes CASSFQNTEAFF.